This TCR beta chain was sequenced in a study of a mutant IDH1 vaccine in newly diagnosed glioma. Study-wide background: Patients got radiotherapy, temozolomide, or both beforehand, and most got both.

A remark on this clone: Its antigen remains unidentified.

The method was immunoSEQ multiplex PCR; TCRdb's version includes in-frame clones alone and lacks a portion of them. The profile shows some 80,000 clones, around 85% of them singletons. Findings and caveats of the study: Patients mounted vaccine-induced immune responses in about 92% of cases. Pseudoprogression seemed unrelated to changes in top peripheral T cell clonotypes.

Time point denoted: week 23, last vaccination. One vaccine dose held 300 ug of mutant IDH1 20-mer peptide and came with topical imiquimod. The donors' diagnosis was new WHO grade 3 or 4 astrocytoma that was IDH1-mutant and ATRX-lost. Sequences were derived from PBMCs, sampled from a glioma patient whose treatment included an IDH1 peptide vaccine. The origin of this receptor is a woman between 45 and 60 years old with glioma.

The CDR3 DNA follows: TGTGCCAGCACTCCCCTGGGGCGAACCTACGAGCAGTACTTC. The encoded protein is CASTPLGRTYEQYF. This rearrangement joins TRBV6-1 to TRBJ2-7, with D perhaps TRBD1 (5 bases). This CDR3 has 14 residues. Germline values: CDR1 MNHNS, CDR2 SASEGT. With 7 bases removed from V and 2 bases from J, the gap between germline ends came to 15 bases.